Listed here are 8 T cell receptor beta chains from one sample, sequenced in a study of blood T cell repertoires in COVID-19. The method was immunoSEQ multiplex PCR; TCRdb's version includes in-frame clones alone and lacks a portion of them. This sample has some 300,000 clones, with more than 80% found just once. Sequenced input: peripheral blood. The receptors here all came from a woman between 50 and 59 years old with COVID-19, enrolled during active disease.

The rearrangement links TRBV30 to TRBJ1-4, with 10 bases identical to TRBD1. Germline V CDR1 and CDR2: GTSNPN, SVGIG (reference sequence). The length of the CDR3 is 15 residues. V was pared by 3 bases and J by 7 bases, with 8 bases of the junction left unmatched. CDR3 residues: CAWSWPGQGSEKLFF. In DNA form, the CDR3 reads TGTGCCTGGAGCTGGCCGGGACAGGGGAGTGAAAAACTGTTTTTT. Combining the CDR3 with reference TRBV30 and TRBJ1-4 gives the whole variable domain SQTIHQWPATLVQPVGSPLSLECTVEGTSNPNLYWYRQAAGRGLQLLFYSVGIGQISSEVPQNLSASRPQDRQFILSSKKLLLSDSGFYLCAWSWPGQGSEKLFFGSGTQLSVL.

This clone is a singleton in its sample. The chain couples TRBV18 to TRBJ1-1; 10 bases map to TRBD1. Germline assignment: CDR1 KGHSH and CDR2 LQKENI. The length of the CDR3 is 13 residues. V shed 3 bases and J 8 bases; nucleotides not matched to a gene: 3. The CDR3 coding sequence is TGTGCCAGCTCACCGGACAGGGGGAGCGAAGCTTTCTTT. This sequence encodes CASSPDRGSEAFF.

CDR3 protein: CASSRKLAGAGGELFF. CDR3 coding DNA: TGTGCCAGCAGCCGAAAACTAGCGGGAGCCGGCGGGGAGCTGTTTTTT. The V gene is TRBV3-1 (or the pseudogene TRBV3-2), the J gene TRBJ2-2, with 11 positions matching TRBD2. Trimming removed 4 bases from V and 7 bases from J; junction bases left unmatched: 8. CDR1 LGHDT and CDR2 YNNKEL come from the germline V gene (reference sequence). There are 16 residues in the CDR3.

V and J are TRBV10-3 and TRBJ2-1, with 11 bases identical to TRBD2. The V gene end was trimmed by 2 bases and the J gene end by 3 bases; junction bases not matched to a gene: 6. Per the germline V gene, CDR1 is ENHRY and CDR2 is SYGVKD. This CDR3 has 17 amino acids. CDR3 in amino acids: CAISEPTSGEDYNEQFF. In DNA, the CDR3 is TGTGCCATCAGTGAGCCGACTAGCGGGGAGGACTACAATGAGCAGTTCTTC.

This clone was picked up one time. The chain uses TRBV6-2 or TRBV6-3 and TRBJ2-1; 7 bases are a match to TRBD2. The V gene's germline CDR1 is MNHEY and CDR2 SVGEGT. V shed 0 bases and J 5 bases; nucleotides not matched to a gene: 4. The CDR3 consists of 15 residues. In nucleotides, the CDR3 is TGTGCCAGCAGTTACTCGACTAGCCAAGACAATGAGCAGTTCTTC. It encodes CASSYSTSQDNEQFF.

The V call is TRBV9, the J call TRBJ1-2; D remains ambiguous. The germline V gene encodes CDR1 SGDLS and CDR2 YYNGEE. With 4 bases removed from V and 8 bases from J, the gap between germline ends came to 15 bases. CDR3 length: 13 amino acids. CDR3 sequence reads: CASSPGSSLGYTF. In DNA form, the CDR3 reads TGTGCCAGCAGCCCGGGGTCTTCTCTCGGCTACACCTTC.

J is TRBJ2-1 and V is TRBV2, with 9 positions matching TRBD2. Germline CDR1 reads SNHLY; CDR2 reads FYNNEI. J was trimmed by 3 bases and V by 6 bases; bases with no gene match: 9. The CDR3 contains 16 residues. The DNA for the CDR3 is TGTGCCAGCAGCGGACTAGCGAAACTACTCTACAATGAGCAGTTCTTC. This sequence encodes CASSGLAKLLYNEQFF.

The CDR3 DNA reads TGTGCCAGCAGCGCGGGACAGGGGGCCGGGAACACTGAAGCTTTCTTT. Its protein is CASSAGQGAGNTEAFF. The chain uses TRBV11-3 and TRBJ1-1; 12 bases are a match to TRBD1. Germline V gene lookup returns CDR1 SGHNT and CDR2 YENEEA. Germline trimming cut 5 bases from V and 1 base from J; bases unmatched to any gene: 5. The CDR3 runs 16 residues.